Described below is a single TCR beta chain sequence and its context. No antigen is known for it. The data originate from a study of shared clonotypes between healthy human individuals. Germline CDR1 SGHAT, CDR2 FQNNGV. J was trimmed by 16 bases and V by 5 bases; bases with no gene match: 14. The CDR3 totals 14 residues. Study-wide points: Despite large depth, rarefaction showed incomplete sorted-subset sequencing. Four donors showed sharing of around 5% of naive CD4 clonotypes. An anticipated effect of sequencing depth on clonotype sharing among donors was recognized.

The protocol was immunoSEQ multiplex PCR, while the TCRdb copy is restricted to in-frame clones and leaves out a portion. This table holds 330,000 or so clones, over 70% found once. The receptor's source is a man younger than 40 in good health. The genes are TRBV11-2 and TRBJ1-6, with 7 positions matching TRBD1. The sequenced sample consisted of memory CD4+ T cells sorted from blood. The subset is: CD45RA-negative fraction. CDR3 nucleotides: TGTGCCAGCAGCATGAAGGTTGGGACAGCAAAACTCCACTTT. The encoded protein is CASSMKVGTAKLHF.